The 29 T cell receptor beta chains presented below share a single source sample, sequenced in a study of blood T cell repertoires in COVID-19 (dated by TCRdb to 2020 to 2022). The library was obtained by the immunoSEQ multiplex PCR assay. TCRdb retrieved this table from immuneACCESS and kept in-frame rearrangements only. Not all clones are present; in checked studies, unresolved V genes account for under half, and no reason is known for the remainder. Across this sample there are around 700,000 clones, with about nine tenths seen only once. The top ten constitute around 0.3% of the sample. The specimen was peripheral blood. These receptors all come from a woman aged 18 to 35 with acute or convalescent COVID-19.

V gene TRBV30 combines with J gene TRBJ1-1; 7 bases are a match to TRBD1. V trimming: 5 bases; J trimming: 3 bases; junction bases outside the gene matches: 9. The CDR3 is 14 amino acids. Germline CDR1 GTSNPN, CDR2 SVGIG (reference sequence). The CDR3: CAWGRGGTHTEAFF. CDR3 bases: TGTGCCTGGGGCCGAGGGGGCACGCACACTGAAGCTTTCTTT.

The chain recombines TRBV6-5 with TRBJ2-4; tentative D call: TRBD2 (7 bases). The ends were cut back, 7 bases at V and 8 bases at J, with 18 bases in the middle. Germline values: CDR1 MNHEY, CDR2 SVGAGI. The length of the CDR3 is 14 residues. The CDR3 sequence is CASTLTGGFDIQYF. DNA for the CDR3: TGTGCCAGCACCCTAACGGGGGGCTTTGACATTCAGTACTTC.

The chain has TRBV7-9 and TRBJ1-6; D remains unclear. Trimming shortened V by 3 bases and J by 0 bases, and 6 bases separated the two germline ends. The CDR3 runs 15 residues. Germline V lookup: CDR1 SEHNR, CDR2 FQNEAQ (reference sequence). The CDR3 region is CASSFSSSYNSPLHF. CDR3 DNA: TGTGCCAGCAGCTTTTCGAGCTCCTATAATTCACCCCTCCACTTT.

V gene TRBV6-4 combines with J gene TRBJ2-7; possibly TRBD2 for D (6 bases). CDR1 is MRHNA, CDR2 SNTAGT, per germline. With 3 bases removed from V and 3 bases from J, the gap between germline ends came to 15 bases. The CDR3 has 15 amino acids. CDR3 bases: TGTGCCAGCAGTGAGAAATACCTGGAGGGCTACGAGCAGTACTTC. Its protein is CASSEKYLEGYEQYF.

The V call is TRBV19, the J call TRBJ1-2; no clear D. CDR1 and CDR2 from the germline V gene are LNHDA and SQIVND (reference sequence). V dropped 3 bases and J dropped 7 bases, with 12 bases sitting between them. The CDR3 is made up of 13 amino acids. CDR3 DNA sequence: TGTGCCAGTAGTATTACGGGGAGCGTTGGCTACACCTTC. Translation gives CASSITGSVGYTF.

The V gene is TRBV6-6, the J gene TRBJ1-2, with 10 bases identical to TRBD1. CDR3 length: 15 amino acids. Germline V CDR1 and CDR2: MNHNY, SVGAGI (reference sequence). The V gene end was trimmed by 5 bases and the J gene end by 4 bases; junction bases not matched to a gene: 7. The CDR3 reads CASSVDRGQGYGYTF. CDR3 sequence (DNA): TGTGCCAGCAGTGTAGACAGGGGGCAGGGCTATGGCTACACCTTC.

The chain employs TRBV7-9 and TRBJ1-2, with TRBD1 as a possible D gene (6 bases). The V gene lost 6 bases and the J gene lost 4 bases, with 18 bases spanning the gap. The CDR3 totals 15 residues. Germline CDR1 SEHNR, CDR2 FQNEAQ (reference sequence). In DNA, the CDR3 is TGTGCCAGCAGTTCCTATGGACAGACCTTCTATGGCTACACCTTC. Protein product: CASSSYGQTFYGYTF.

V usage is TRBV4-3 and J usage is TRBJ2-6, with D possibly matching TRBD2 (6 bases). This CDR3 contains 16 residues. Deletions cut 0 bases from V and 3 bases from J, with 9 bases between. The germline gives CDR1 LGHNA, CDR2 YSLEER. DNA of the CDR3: TGCGCCAGCAGCCAAGAGACCGGGAGTGGGGCCAACGTCCTGACTTTC. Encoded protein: CASSQETGSGANVLTF.

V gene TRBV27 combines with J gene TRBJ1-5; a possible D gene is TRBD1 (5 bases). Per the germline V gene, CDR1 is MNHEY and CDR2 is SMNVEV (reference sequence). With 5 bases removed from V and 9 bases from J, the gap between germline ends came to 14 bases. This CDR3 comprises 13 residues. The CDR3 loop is CASSVTAPGPQHF. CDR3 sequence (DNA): TGTGCCAGCAGTGTGACAGCCCCAGGGCCCCAGCATTTT.

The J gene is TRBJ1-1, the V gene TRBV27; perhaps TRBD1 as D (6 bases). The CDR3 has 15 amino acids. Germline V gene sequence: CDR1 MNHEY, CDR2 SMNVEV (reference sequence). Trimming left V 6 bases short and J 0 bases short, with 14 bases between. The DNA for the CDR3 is TGTGCCAGCAGCTCCCTCGACAGGCTGAACACTGAAGCTTTCTTT. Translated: CASSSLDRLNTEAFF.

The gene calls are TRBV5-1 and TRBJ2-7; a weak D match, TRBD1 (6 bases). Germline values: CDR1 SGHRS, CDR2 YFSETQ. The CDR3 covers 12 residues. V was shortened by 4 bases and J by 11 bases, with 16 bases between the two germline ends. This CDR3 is CASSTGDTGEYF. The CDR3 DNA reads TGCGCCAGCAGCACCGGGGACACCGGGGAGTACTTC.

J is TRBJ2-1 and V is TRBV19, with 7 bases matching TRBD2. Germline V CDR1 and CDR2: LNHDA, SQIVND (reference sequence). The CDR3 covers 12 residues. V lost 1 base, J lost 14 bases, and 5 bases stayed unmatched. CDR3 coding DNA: TGTGCCAGTAGTATAGGGGAGGGTCAGGAGTTCTTC. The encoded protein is CASSIGEGQEFF.

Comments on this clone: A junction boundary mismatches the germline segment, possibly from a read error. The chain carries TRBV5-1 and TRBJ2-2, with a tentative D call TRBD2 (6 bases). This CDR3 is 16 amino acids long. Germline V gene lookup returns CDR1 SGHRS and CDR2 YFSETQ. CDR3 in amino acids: CASSLGLAVLGGKLFF. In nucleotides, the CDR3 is TGCGCCAGCAGCTTGGGACTGGCCGTGTTAGGCGGGAAGCTGTTTTTT.

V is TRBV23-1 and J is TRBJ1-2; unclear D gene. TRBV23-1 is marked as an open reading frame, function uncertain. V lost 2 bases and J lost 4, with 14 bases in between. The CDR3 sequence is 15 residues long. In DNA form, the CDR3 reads TGCGCCAGCAGTCAAGGGAGGCCGACCCCCTATGGCTACACCTTC. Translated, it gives CASSQGRPTPYGYTF.

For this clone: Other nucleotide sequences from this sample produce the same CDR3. In DNA form, the CDR3 reads TGTGCCAGCAGCCAAGATAGCTCCTACGAGCAGTACTTC. Its translation: CASSQDSSYEQYF. The rearrangement uses TRBV3-1 (or the pseudogene TRBV3-2) and TRBJ2-7; D call uncertain. This CDR3 region has 13 residues. Germline assignment: CDR1 LGHDT and CDR2 YNNKEL (reference sequence). Trimming pared 0 bases from V and 0 bases from J, leaving 3 bases between.

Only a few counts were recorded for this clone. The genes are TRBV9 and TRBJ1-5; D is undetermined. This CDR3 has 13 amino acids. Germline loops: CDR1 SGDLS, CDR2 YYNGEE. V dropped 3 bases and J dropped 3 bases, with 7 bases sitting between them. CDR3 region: CASSGGNNQPQHF. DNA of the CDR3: TGTGCCAGCAGCGGAGGCAACAATCAGCCCCAGCATTTT.

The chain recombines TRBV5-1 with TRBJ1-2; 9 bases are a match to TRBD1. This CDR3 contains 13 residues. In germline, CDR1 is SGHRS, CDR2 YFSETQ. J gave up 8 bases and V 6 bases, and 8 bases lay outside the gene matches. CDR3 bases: TGCGCCAGCACCACGACAGGGGGGGGCGGCTACACCTTC. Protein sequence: CASTTTGGGGYTF.

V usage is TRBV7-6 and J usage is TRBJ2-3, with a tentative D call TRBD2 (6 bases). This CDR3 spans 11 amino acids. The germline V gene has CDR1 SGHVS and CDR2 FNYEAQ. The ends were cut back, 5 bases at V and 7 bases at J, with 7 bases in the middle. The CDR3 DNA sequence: TGTGCCAGCAGCGGGGACTATACGCAGTATTTT. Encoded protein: CASSGDYTQYF.

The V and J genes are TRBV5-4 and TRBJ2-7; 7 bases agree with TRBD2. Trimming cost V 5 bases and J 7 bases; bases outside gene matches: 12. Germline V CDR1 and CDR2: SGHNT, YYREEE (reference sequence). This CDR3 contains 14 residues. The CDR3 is CASSTNVLGGEQYF. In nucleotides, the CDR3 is TGTGCCAGCAGTACCAATGTTTTGGGGGGGGAGCAGTACTTC.

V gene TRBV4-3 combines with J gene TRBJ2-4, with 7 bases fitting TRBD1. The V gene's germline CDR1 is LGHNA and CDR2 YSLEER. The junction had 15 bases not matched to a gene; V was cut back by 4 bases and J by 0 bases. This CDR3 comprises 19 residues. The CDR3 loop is CASSPSALGTALAKNIQYF. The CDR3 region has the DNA TGCGCCAGCAGCCCTTCGGCCCTCGGGACAGCGCTAGCCAAAAACATTCAGTACTTC.

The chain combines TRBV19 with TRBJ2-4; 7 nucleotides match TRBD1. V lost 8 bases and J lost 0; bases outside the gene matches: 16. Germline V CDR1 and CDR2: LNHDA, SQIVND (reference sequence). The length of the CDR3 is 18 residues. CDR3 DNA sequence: TGTGCCAGTTGTAATTCCCAACAGGGGTTAATAGCCAAAAACATTCAGTACTTC. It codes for CASCNSQQGLIAKNIQYF.

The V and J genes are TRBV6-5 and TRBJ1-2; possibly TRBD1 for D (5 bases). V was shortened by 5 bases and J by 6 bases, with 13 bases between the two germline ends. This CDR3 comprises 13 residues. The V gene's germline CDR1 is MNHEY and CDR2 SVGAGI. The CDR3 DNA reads TGTGCCAGCAGTCGCGGGGGGGAGAATGGCTACACCTTC. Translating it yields CASSRGGENGYTF.

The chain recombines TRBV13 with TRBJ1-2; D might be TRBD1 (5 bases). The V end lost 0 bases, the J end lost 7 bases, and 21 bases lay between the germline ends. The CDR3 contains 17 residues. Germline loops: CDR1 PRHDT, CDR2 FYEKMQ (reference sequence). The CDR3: CASSLGVGELSTGGYTF. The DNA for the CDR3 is TGTGCCAGCAGCTTAGGCGTAGGGGAACTATCCACGGGTGGCTACACCTTC.

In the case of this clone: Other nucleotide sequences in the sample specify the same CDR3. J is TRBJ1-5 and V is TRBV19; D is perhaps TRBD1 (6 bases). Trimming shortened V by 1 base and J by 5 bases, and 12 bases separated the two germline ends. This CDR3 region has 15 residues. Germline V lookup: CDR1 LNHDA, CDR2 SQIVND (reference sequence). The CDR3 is CASSIGGGRYQPQHF. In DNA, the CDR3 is TGTGCCAGTAGTATAGGTGGGGGCAGGTATCAGCCCCAGCATTTT.

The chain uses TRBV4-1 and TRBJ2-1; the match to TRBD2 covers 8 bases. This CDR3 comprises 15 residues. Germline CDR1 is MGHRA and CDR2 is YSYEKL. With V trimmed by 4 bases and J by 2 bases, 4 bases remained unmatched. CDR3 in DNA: TGCGCCAGCAGCCGTAGCGGGGAACCCTACAATGAGCAGTTCTTC. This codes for CASSRSGEPYNEQFF.

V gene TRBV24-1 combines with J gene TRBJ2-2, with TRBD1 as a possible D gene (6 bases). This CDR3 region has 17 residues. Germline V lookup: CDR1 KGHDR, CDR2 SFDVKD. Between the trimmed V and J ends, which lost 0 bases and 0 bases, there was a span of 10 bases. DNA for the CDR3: TGTGCCACCAGTGATTTGCGGGACATATCGAACACCGGGGAGCTGTTTTTT. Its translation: CATSDLRDISNTGELFF.

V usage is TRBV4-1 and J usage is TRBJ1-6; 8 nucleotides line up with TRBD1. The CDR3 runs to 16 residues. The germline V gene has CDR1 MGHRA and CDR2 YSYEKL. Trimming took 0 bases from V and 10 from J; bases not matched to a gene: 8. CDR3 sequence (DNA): TGCGCCAGCAGCCAAGAAACCGGACAGGGTCGATCACCCCTCCACTTT. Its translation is CASSQETGQGRSPLHF.

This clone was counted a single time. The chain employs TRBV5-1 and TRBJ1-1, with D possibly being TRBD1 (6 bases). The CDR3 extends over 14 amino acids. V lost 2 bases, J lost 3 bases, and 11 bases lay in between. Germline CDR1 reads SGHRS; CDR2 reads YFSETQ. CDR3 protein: CASSFGGQDTEAFF. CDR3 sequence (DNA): TGCGCCAGCAGCTTCGGGGGGCAGGACACTGAAGCTTTCTTT.

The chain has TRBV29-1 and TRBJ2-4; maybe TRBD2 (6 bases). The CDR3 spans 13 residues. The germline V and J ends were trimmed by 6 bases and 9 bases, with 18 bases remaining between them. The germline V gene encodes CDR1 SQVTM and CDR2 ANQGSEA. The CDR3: CSVMQAPGGIQYF. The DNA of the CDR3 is TGCAGCGTGATGCAGGCCCCCGGGGGCATTCAGTACTTC.